Below are 6 T cell receptor beta chains sequenced from a single sample in a study of T-cell memory formation after mild COVID-19. One entry per CDR3 protein, called by TCRdb with MiXCR from the 5' RACE reads. Altogether around 340,000 distinct CDR3 sequences are present, approximately 12% being singletons, with the ten largest covering 20% to 25%. The sample comprised PBMCs or a T cell subset sorted from them (not recorded which). These receptor sequences come from a man between 18 and 35 years old who had mild COVID-19 (a few samples of this study predate the infection). Cell type and time point are not known.

The rearrangement uses TRBV6-2 or TRBV6-3 and TRBJ2-7, with TRBD2 as a possible D gene (5 bases). Germline loops: CDR1 MNHEY, CDR2 SVGEGT. The CDR3 is 13 amino acids. V was cut by 8 bases and J by 0 bases, with 11 bases left in between. The CDR3 DNA reads as TGTGCCAGCCTGAGGGAGAGCTCCTACGAGCAGTACTTC. It yields the protein CASLRESSYEQYF.

The chain links TRBV10-1 to TRBJ2-7; D not certain. Deletions cut 4 bases from V and 4 bases from J, with 17 bases between. The CDR3 is 15 residues long. Per the germline V gene, CDR1 is WNHNN and CDR2 is SYGVQD (reference sequence). Here the CDR3 reads CASSGFVGGKYEQYF. The CDR3 nucleotides are TGCGCCAGCAGTGGATTCGTCGGTGGTAAATACGAGCAGTACTTC.

This clonotype turned up a few times. V gene TRBV12-3 or TRBV12-4 combines with J gene TRBJ2-2, with a possible D match to TRBD2 (5 bases). With 3 bases removed from V and 5 bases from J, the gap between germline ends came to 13 bases. The CDR3 length is 15 residues. The CDR3 reads CASSLSLRGTGELFF. CDR3 sequence (DNA): TGTGCCAGCAGTTTGTCGCTCCGGGGTACCGGGGAGCTGTTTTTT.

This clonotype was seen ten or more times. The chain employs TRBV5-6 and TRBJ2-3; D perhaps matches TRBD2 (6 bases). The CDR3 totals 12 residues. Trimming stripped 3 bases from V and 6 bases from J, with 8 bases between. Germline lookup yields CDR1 SGHDT and CDR2 YYEEEE. CDR3 protein: CASSSGEDTQYF. The DNA of the CDR3 is TGTGCCAGCAGCTCGGGAGAGGATACGCAGTATTTT.

This clonotype has ten or more counts. This sequence joins TRBV5-6 and TRBJ2-5, with D perhaps matching TRBD1 (6 bases). Per germline, CDR1 SGHDT and CDR2 YYEEEE. The CDR3 extends over 13 amino acids. Trimming stripped 2 bases from V and 4 bases from J, with 9 bases between. For the CDR3, the DNA is TGTGCCAGCAGCTTAAGGGGGTCAGAGACCCAGTACTTC. It is translated as CASSLRGSETQYF.

This clonotype showed up just a few times. V gene TRBV5-1 combines with J gene TRBJ2-2; D ambiguous. The CDR3 is 15 amino acids. Germline V CDR1 and CDR2: SGHRS, YFSETQ. V was pared by 2 bases and J by 0 bases, with 8 bases between. The CDR3 region has the DNA TGCGCCAGCAGCTTAAGATACTCGAACACCGGGGAGCTGTTTTTT. This gives the protein CASSLRYSNTGELFF.